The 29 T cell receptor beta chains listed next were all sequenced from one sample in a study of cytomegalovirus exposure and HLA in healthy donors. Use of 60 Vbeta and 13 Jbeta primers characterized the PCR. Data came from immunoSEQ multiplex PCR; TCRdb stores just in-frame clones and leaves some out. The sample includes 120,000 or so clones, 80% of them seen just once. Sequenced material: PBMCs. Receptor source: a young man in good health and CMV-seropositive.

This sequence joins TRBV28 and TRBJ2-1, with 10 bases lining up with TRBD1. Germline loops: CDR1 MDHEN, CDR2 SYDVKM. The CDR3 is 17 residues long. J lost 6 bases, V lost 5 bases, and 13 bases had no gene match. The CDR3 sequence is CASSTRGSGQGRNEQFF. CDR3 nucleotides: TGTGCCAGCAGTACCCGAGGGTCGGGACAGGGGCGCAATGAGCAGTTCTTC.

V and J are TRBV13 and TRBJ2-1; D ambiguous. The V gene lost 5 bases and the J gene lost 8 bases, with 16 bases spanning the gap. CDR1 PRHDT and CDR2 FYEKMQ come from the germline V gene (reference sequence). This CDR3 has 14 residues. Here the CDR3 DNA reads TGTGCCAGCAGCCCTCCCTATCTAACCGATGAGCAGTTCTTC. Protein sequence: CASSPPYLTDEQFF.

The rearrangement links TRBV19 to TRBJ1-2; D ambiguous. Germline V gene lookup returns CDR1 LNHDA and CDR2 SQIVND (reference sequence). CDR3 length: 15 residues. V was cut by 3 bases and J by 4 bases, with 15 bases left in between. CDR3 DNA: TGTGCCAGTAGTATTTTGGGTCTTGCGGTCTATGGCTACACCTTC. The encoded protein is CASSILGLAVYGYTF.

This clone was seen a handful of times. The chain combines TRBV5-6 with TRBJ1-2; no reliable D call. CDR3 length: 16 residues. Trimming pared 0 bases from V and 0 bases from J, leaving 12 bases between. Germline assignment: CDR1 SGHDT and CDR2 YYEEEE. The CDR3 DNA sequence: TGTGCCAGCAGCTTGGGGAGGAGAACAGCTAACTATGGCTACACCTTC. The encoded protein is CASSLGRRTANYGYTF.

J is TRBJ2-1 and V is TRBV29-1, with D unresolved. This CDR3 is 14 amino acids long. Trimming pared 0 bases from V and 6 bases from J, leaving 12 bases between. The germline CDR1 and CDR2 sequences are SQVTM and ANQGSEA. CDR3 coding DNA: TGCAGCGTTGAAGATCGTCCCCTTAGCAATGAGCAGTTCTTC. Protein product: CSVEDRPLSNEQFF.

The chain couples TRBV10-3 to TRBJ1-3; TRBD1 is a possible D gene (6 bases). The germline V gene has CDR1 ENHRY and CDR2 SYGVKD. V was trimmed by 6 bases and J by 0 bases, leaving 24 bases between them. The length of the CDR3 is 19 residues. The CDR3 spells CAISVTGYRESLSGNTIYF. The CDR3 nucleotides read TGTGCCATCAGCGTTACAGGGTATAGGGAGAGTCTCTCTGGAAACACCATATATTTT.

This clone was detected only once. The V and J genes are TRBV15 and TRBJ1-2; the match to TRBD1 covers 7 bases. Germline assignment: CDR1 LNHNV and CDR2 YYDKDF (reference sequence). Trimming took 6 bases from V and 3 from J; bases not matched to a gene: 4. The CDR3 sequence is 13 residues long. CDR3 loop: CATSFQGDYGYTF. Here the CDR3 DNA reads TGTGCCACCAGTTTTCAGGGGGACTATGGCTACACCTTC.

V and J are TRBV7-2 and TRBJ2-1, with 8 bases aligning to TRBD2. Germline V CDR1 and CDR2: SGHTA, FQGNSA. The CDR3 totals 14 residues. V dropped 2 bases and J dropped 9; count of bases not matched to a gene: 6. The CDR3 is CASSLNGGAPEQFF. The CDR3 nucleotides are TGTGCCAGCAGCTTAAACGGGGGGGCCCCTGAGCAGTTCTTC.

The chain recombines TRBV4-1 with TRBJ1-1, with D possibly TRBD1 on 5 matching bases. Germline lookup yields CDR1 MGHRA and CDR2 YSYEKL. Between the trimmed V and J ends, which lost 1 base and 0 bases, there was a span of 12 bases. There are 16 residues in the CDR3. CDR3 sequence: CASSQGKGPMNTEAFF. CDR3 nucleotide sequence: TGCGCCAGCAGCCAAGGAAAGGGGCCCATGAACACTGAAGCTTTCTTT.

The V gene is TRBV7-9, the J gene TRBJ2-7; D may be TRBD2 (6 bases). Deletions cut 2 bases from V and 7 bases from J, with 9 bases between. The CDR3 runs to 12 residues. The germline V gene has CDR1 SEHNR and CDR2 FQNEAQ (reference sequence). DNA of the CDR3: TGTGCCAGCAGCTTAAACGGAGGGGAGCAGTACTTC. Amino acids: CASSLNGGEQYF.

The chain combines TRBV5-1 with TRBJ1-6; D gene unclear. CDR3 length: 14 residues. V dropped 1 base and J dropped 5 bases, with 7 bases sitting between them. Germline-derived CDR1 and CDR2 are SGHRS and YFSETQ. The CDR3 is CASSLNKNNSPLHF. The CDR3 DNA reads TGCGCCAGCAGCTTGAACAAGAATAATTCACCCCTCCACTTT.

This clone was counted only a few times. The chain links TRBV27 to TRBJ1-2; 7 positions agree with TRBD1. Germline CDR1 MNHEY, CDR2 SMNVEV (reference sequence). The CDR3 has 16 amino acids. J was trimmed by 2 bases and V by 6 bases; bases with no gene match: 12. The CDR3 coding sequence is TGTGCCAGCAGGAAGGGGGCTGCTATGAACAACTATGGCTACACCTTC. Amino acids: CASRKGAAMNNYGYTF.

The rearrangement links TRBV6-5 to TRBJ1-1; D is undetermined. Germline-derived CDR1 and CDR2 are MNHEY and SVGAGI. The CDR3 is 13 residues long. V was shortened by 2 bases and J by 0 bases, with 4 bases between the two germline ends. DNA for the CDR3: TGTGCCAGCAGTTACGGCATGAACACTGAAGCTTTCTTT. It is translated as CASSYGMNTEAFF.

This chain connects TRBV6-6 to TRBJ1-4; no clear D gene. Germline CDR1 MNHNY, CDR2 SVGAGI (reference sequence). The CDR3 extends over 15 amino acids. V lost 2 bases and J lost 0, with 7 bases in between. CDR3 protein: CASSYAIPTNEKLFF. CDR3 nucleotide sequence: TGTGCCAGCAGTTACGCGATCCCAACTAATGAAAAACTGTTTTTT.

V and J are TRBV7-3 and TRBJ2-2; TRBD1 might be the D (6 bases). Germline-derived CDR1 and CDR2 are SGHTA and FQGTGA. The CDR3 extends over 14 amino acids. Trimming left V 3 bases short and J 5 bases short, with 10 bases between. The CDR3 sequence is CASSFTGQTGELFF. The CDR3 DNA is TGTGCCAGCAGCTTCACAGGGCAAACCGGGGAGCTGTTTTTT.

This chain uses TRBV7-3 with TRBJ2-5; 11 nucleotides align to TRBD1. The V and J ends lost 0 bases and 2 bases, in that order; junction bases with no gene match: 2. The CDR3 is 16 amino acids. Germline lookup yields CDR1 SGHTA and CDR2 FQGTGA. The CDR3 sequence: CASSLTGQGVQETQYF. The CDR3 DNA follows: TGTGCCAGCAGCTTAACGGGACAGGGGGTACAAGAGACCCAGTACTTC.

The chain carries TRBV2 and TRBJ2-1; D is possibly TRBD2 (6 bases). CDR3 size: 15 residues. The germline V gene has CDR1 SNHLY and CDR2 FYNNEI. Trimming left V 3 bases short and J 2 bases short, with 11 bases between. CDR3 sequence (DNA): TGTGCCAGCAGTGACTCTAGCGCAACCTACAATGAGCAGTTCTTC. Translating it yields CASSDSSATYNEQFF.

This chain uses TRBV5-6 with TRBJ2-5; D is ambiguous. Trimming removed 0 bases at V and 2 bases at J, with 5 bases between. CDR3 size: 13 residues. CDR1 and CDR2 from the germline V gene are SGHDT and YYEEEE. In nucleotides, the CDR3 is TGTGCCAGCAGCTTGGGAGTTCAAGAGACCCAGTACTTC. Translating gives CASSLGVQETQYF. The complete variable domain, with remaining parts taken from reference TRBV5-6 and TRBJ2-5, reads DAGVTQSPTHLIKTRGQQVTLRCSPKSGHDTVSWYQQALGQGPQFIFQYYEEEERQRGNFPDRFSGHQFPNYSSELNVNALLLGDSALYLCASSLGVQETQYFGPGTRLLVL.

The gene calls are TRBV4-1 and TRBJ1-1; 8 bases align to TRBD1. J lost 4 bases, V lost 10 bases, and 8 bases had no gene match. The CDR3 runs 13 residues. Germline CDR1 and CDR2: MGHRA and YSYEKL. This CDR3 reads CATRQGFFTEAFF. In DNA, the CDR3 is TGCGCCACCCGACAGGGGTTCTTCACTGAAGCTTTCTTT.

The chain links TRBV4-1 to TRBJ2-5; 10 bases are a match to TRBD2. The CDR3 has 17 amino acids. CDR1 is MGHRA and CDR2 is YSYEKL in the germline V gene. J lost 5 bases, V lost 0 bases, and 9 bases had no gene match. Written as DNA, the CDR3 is TGCGCCAGCAGCCAAGAGAGGTTAGCGGGGGGCCGGGAGACCCAGTACTTC. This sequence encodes CASSQERLAGGRETQYF.

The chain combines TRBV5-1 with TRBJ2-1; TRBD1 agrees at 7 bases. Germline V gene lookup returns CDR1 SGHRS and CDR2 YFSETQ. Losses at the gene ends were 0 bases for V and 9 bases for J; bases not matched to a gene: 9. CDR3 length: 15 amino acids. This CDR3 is CASSLARTGLGEQFF. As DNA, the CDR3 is TGCGCCAGCAGCTTGGCCAGGACAGGCTTGGGTGAGCAGTTCTTC.

Written as DNA, the CDR3 is TGTGCCAGCAGCCTCAGGGGGACTGGGGCCAACGTCCTGACTTTC. This codes for CASSLRGTGANVLTF. The chain is built from TRBV13 and TRBJ2-6; TRBD1 matches at 7 bases. V was clipped by 5 bases and J by 2 bases; unmatched bases: 3. The germline V gene has CDR1 PRHDT and CDR2 FYEKMQ (reference sequence). CDR3 length equals 15 residues. The full variable domain, completed using reference TRBV13 and TRBJ2-6, is AAGVIQSPRHLIKEKRETATLKCYPIPRHDTVYWYQQGPGQDPQFLISFYEKMQSDKGSIPDRFSAQQFSDYHSELNMSSLELGDSALYFCASSLRGTGANVLTFGAGSRLTVL.

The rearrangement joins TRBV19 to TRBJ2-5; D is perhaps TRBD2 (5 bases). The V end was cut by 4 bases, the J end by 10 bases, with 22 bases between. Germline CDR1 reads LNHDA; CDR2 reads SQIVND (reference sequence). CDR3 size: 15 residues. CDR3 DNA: TGTGCCAGTAGTACCTATAGGACTGATCTAGAGGGCCAGTACTTC. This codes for CASSTYRTDLEGQYF.

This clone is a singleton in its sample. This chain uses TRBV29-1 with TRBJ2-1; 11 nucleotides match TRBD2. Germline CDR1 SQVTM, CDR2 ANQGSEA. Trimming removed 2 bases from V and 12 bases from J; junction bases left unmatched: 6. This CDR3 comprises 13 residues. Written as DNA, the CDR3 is TGCAGCGTTGAAACTAGCGGGAGCGACCGGCAGTTCTTC. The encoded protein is CSVETSGSDRQFF.

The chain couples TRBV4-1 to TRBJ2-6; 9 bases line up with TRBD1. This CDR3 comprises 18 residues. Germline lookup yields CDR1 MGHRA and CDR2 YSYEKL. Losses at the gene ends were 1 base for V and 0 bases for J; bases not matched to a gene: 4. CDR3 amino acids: CASSQVTGGSSGANVLTF. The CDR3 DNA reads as TGCGCCAGCAGCCAAGTAACAGGGGGCTCCTCTGGGGCCAACGTCCTGACTTTC.

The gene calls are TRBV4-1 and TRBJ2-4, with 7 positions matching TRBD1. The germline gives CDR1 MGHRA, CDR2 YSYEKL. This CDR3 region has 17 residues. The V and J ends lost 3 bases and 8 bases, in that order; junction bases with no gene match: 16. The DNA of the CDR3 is TGCGCCAGCAGCCACGCAGCTATGACAGGGATGGTAGACATTCAGTACTTC. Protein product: CASSHAAMTGMVDIQYF.

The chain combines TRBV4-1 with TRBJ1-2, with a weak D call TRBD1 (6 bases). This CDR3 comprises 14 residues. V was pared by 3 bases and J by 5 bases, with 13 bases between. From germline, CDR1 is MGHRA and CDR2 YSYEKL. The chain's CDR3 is CASSQERRGYGYTF. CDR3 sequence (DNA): TGCGCCAGCAGCCAGGAACGCAGGGGATATGGCTACACCTTC.

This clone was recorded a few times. The CDR3 region is CASSEGPQGYEQYF. The CDR3 bases are TGTGCCAGCAGCGAGGGCCCCCAGGGATACGAGCAGTACTTC. The V and J genes are TRBV9 and TRBJ2-7; maybe TRBD1 (5 bases). Trimming pared 3 bases from V and 4 bases from J, leaving 14 bases between. The germline CDR1 and CDR2 sequences are SGDLS and YYNGEE. This CDR3 is built from 14 residues.

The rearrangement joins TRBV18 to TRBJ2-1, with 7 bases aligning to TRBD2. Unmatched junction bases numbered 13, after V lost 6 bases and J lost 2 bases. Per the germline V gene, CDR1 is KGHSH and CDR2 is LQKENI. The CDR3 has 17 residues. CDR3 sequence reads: CASSPMTGLLTYNEQFF. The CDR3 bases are TGTGCCAGCTCGCCGATGACGGGACTACTTACCTACAATGAGCAGTTCTTC.